These 32 T cell receptor beta chains share one sample of origin, sequenced in a study of blood T cell repertoires in COVID-19 (TCRdb year 2020). The library was obtained by the immunoSEQ multiplex PCR assay. What TCRdb holds here is the immuneACCESS table cut down to in-frame rearrangements. Part of the clones is not present; checked against another copy, under half of the missing clones reflect an unresolved V gene, and the others are unexplained. Across this sample there are over 150,000 clones, with 84% seen only once. The biggest ten clones account for around 14% of the sample. The specimen was peripheral blood. These TCRs come from a man between 18 and 35 years old with active or convalescent COVID-19.

The CDR3 bases are TGCAGCGTTTCAGAATGGACAGGACAAGAGACCCAGTACTTC. It specifies CSVSEWTGQETQYF. This chain connects TRBV29-1 to TRBJ2-5; 7 bases align to TRBD1. Per the germline V gene, CDR1 is SQVTM and CDR2 is ANQGSEA. The CDR3 is made up of 14 amino acids. V was clipped by 5 bases and J by 2 bases; unmatched bases: 8.

This clone was seen once. The chain recombines TRBV4-1 with TRBJ2-5, with 10 bases aligning to TRBD1. This CDR3 is 17 amino acids long. The V and J ends lost 1 base and 5 bases, in that order; junction bases with no gene match: 10. Per the germline V gene, CDR1 is MGHRA and CDR2 is YSYEKL. The CDR3 bases are TGCGCCAGCAGCCAAGGCTTTCGGACAGGGGGTGGGGAGACCCAGTACTTC. Translated: CASSQGFRTGGGETQYF.

The chain couples TRBV6-2 or TRBV6-3 to TRBJ2-7; 9 bases agree with TRBD1. CDR3 length: 14 residues. The V gene end was trimmed by 2 bases and the J gene end by 4 bases; junction bases not matched to a gene: 3. Germline CDR1 and CDR2: MNHEY and SVGEGT. CDR3 bases: TGTGCCAGCAGTTACCTTGGACAGGGGTACGAGCAGTACTTC. Amino acids: CASSYLGQGYEQYF.

This clone was recorded a few times. J is TRBJ1-1 and V is TRBV6-1, with D possibly matching TRBD1 (6 bases). Germline V gives CDR1 MNHNS, CDR2 SASEGT. This CDR3 has 15 residues. The germline V and J ends were trimmed by 3 bases and 7 bases, with 18 bases remaining between them. The CDR3 bases are TGTGCCAGCAGTGAGATGGACAGAATGATACTTGAAGCTTTCTTT. Its translation is CASSEMDRMILEAFF.

This chain uses TRBV7-9 with TRBJ2-1, with 12 bases aligning to TRBD2. Unmatched junction bases numbered 7, after V lost 5 bases and J lost 8 bases. This CDR3 spans 15 amino acids. CDR1 and CDR2 from the germline V gene are SEHNR and FQNEAQ (reference sequence). The CDR3 bases are TGTGCCAGCAGCCGGACTAGCGGGATTCTCTATGAGCAGTTCTTC. Its translation is CASSRTSGILYEQFF.

The J gene is TRBJ2-3, the V gene TRBV5-1, with 10 bases identical to TRBD2. Trimming removed 9 bases from V and 5 bases from J; junction bases left unmatched: 9. This CDR3 is 14 amino acids long. Germline loops: CDR1 SGHRS, CDR2 YFSETQ. The CDR3 here is CATSAGGPEDTQYF. DNA of the CDR3: TGCGCCACCTCAGCGGGGGGGCCCGAAGATACGCAGTATTTT.

V and J are TRBV2 and TRBJ1-1; unclear D gene. There are 14 residues in the CDR3. CDR1 is SNHLY and CDR2 is FYNNEI in the germline V gene. Between the trimmed V and J ends, which lost 4 bases and 1 base, there was a span of 10 bases. CDR3 sequence (DNA): TGTGCCAGCAGTGCCCTTCTAGGGAACACTGAAGCTTTCTTT. It encodes CASSALLGNTEAFF.

The V call is TRBV10-3, the J call TRBJ2-1, with 7 bases that match TRBD1. Trimming removed 5 bases from V and 7 bases from J; junction bases left unmatched: 8. This CDR3 comprises 14 residues. Germline V gene lookup returns CDR1 ENHRY and CDR2 SYGVKD. Here the CDR3 reads CAISTGTVGNEQFF. The DNA of the CDR3 is TGTGCCATCAGTACCGGGACAGTTGGGAATGAGCAGTTCTTC.

V gene TRBV18 combines with J gene TRBJ1-3, with TRBD1 matching over 8 bases. V lost 3 bases, J lost 4 bases, and 5 bases stayed unmatched. Germline V CDR1 and CDR2: KGHSH, LQKENI. The CDR3 covers 15 residues. The CDR3 here is CASSPMTGDGNTIYF. The CDR3 bases are TGTGCCAGCTCACCTATGACAGGGGACGGAAACACCATATATTTT. The whole variable domain, filled in from reference TRBV18 and TRBJ1-3, reads NAGVMQNPRHLVRRRGQEARLRCSPMKGHSHVYWYRQLPEEGLKFMVYLQKENIIDESGMPKERFSAEFPKEGPSILRIQQVVRGDSAAYFCASSPMTGDGNTIYFGEGSWLTVV.

The chain has TRBV18 and TRBJ2-6, with 7 nucleotides matching TRBD1. Germline loops: CDR1 KGHSH, CDR2 LQKENI. The CDR3 covers 17 residues. Trimming removed 3 bases from V and 2 bases from J; junction bases left unmatched: 7. The CDR3 region is CASSPSFQGAGANVLTF. The CDR3 DNA follows: TGTGCCAGCTCACCCTCATTCCAGGGGGCTGGGGCCAACGTCCTGACTTTC.

V gene TRBV28 combines with J gene TRBJ1-5; 9 bases fit TRBD1. Trimming at V came to 1 base and at J to 2 bases, leaving 12 bases not matched to a gene. The CDR3 is made up of 19 amino acids. From germline, CDR1 is MDHEN and CDR2 SYDVKM. The CDR3 DNA is TGTGCCAGCAGTTTATTGGTCCTACAGGGGGCAAGAGGCAATCAGCCCCAGCATTTT. Protein sequence: CASSLLVLQGARGNQPQHF. The complete variable domain, with remaining parts taken from reference TRBV28 and TRBJ1-5, reads DVKVTQSSRYLVKRTGEKVFLECVQDMDHENMFWYRQDPGLGLRLIYFSYDVKMKEKGDIPEGYSVSREKKERFSLILESASTNQTSMYLCASSLLVLQGARGNQPQHFGDGTRLSIL.

This chain links TRBV7-9 with TRBJ2-6; TRBD2 matches at 11 bases. The V and J ends lost 8 bases and 2 bases, in that order; junction bases with no gene match: 11. Germline loops: CDR1 SEHNR, CDR2 FQNEAQ (reference sequence). The CDR3 runs to 18 residues. CDR3 DNA sequence: TGTGCCAGCGCGAGATTCCTAGCGGGAGGTACTGGGGCCAACGTCCTGACTTTC. Translation: CASARFLAGGTGANVLTF.

The V and J genes are TRBV28 and TRBJ1-6; 11 nucleotides line up with TRBD1. The length of the CDR3 is 17 residues. Germline V gives CDR1 MDHEN, CDR2 SYDVKM. Trimming at V came to 4 bases and at J to 4 bases, leaving 6 bases not matched to a gene. The chain's CDR3 is CASSSSGTGGYNSPLHF. The CDR3 coding sequence is TGTGCCAGCAGTTCCTCTGGGACAGGGGGGTATAATTCACCCCTCCACTTT.

The V call is TRBV2, the J call TRBJ1-2; D possibly corresponds to TRBD1 (5 bases). Deletions cut 2 bases from V and 2 bases from J, with 15 bases between. The CDR3 sequence is 16 residues long. CDR1 is SNHLY and CDR2 is FYNNEI in the germline V gene. The CDR3 bases are TGTGCCAGCAGTGAAATAAGTAGGAAGGGGAACTATGGCTACACCTTC. Its protein is CASSEISRKGNYGYTF. Full variable domain (missing parts from reference TRBV2 and TRBJ1-2): EPEVTQTPSHQVTQMGQEVILRCVPISNHLYFYWYRQILGQKVEFLVSFYNNEISEKSEIFDDQFSVERPDGSNFTLKIRSTKLEDSAMYFCASSEISRKGNYGYTFGSGTRLTVV.

CDR3 loop: CASSESGQGAYGYTF. The CDR3 DNA reads TGTGCCAGCAGCGAATCGGGACAGGGAGCATATGGCTACACCTTC. The chain joins TRBV7-9 to TRBJ1-2; 9 bases match TRBD1. V lost 5 bases to trimming and J lost 5 bases; unmatched junction nucleotides: 9. The CDR3 is 15 residues long. CDR1 and CDR2 (germline): SEHNR, FQNEAQ (reference sequence). Full variable domain (outside the CDR3, taken from reference TRBV7-9 and TRBJ1-2): DTGVSQNPRHKITKRGQNVTFRCDPISEHNRLYWYRQTLGQGPEFLTYFQNEAQLEKSRLLSDRFSAERPKGSFSTLEIQRTEQGDSAMYLCASSESGQGAYGYTFGSGTRLTVV.

The chain is built from TRBV19 and TRBJ1-6; 7 nucleotides match TRBD1. Germline CDR1 reads LNHDA; CDR2 reads SQIVND (reference sequence). V lost 5 bases and J lost 6; bases outside the gene matches: 4. The CDR3 totals 14 residues. The CDR3 sequence is CASSQGQLNSPLHF. In DNA form, the CDR3 reads TGTGCCAGTAGTCAGGGACAGCTTAATTCACCCCTCCACTTT.

J is TRBJ2-1 and V is TRBV29-1, with 9 bases fitting TRBD2. With 7 bases clipped from V and 1 base from J, the junction kept 5 bases outside the gene matches. This CDR3 is 14 amino acids long. CDR1 and CDR2 (germline): SQVTM, ANQGSEA. The CDR3, as DNA: TGCAGCGCCCTACTAGCGGGTTCCTACAATGAGCAGTTCTTC. It specifies CSALLAGSYNEQFF.

This clone was observed a single time. The J gene is TRBJ1-2, the V gene TRBV29-1; 10 bases fit TRBD1. Germline-derived CDR1 and CDR2 are SQVTM and ANQGSEA. The CDR3 consists of 12 residues. V lost 7 bases and J lost 9; bases outside the gene matches: 8. The DNA of the CDR3 is TGCAGCGCGGCGGGACAGGGGATAAGCTACACCTTC. It translates to CSAAGQGISYTF.

The V gene is TRBV7-2, the J gene TRBJ2-3; maybe TRBD2 (6 bases). Germline V gives CDR1 SGHTA, CDR2 FQGNSA. V was cut by 2 bases and J by 5 bases, with 17 bases left in between. This CDR3 contains 16 residues. CDR3 nucleotide sequence: TGTGCCAGCAGCTTACGACGGGGGACTCGGGGAGATACGCAGTATTTT. The encoded protein is CASSLRRGTRGDTQYF. Complete variable domain (other parts from reference TRBV7-2 and TRBJ2-3): GAGVSQSPSNKVTEKGKDVELRCDPISGHTALYWYRQSLGQGLEFLIYFQGNSAPDKSGLPSDRFSAERTGGSVSTLTIQRTQQEDSAVYLCASSLRRGTRGDTQYFGPGTRLTVL.

CDR3 coding DNA: TGTGCCAGCAGCCAAGATACGACAGACCCTATTCAGTACTTC. Translated: CASSQDTTDPIQYF. This chain uses TRBV14 with TRBJ2-4; D perhaps matches TRBD1 (5 bases). Germline CDR1 and CDR2: SGHDN and FVKESK. V lost 0 bases, J lost 10 bases, and 13 bases lay in between. The CDR3 totals 14 residues.

This chain joins TRBV19 and TRBJ1-3; D not certain. The V gene's germline CDR1 is LNHDA and CDR2 SQIVND (reference sequence). The CDR3 has 14 residues. Trimming stripped 3 bases from V and 0 bases from J, with 6 bases between. The CDR3 DNA sequence: TGTGCCAGTAGTATTATGGCCTCTGGAAACACCATATATTTT. This translates into CASSIMASGNTIYF.

V usage is TRBV2 and J usage is TRBJ2-5; D might be TRBD1 (5 bases). Deletions cut 4 bases from V and 9 bases from J, with 9 bases between. CDR3 length: 11 amino acids. The germline V gene has CDR1 SNHLY and CDR2 FYNNEI. The CDR3 coding sequence is TGTGCCAGCAGTGTTAAAGGGGCCCAGTACTTC. It is translated as CASSVKGAQYF.

This chain uses TRBV24-1 with TRBJ2-5; 8 nucleotides align to TRBD1. The germline gives CDR1 KGHDR, CDR2 SFDVKD. Losses at the gene ends were 5 bases for V and 5 bases for J; bases not matched to a gene: 12. This CDR3 has 16 amino acids. CDR3 DNA sequence: TGTGCCACCAGTGGCTCCACACAGGGGGTTGGGGAGACCCAGTACTTC. Amino acid sequence: CATSGSTQGVGETQYF.

This chain joins TRBV12-3 or TRBV12-4 and TRBJ2-1, with D hard to call. This CDR3 is 11 amino acids long. CDR3 loop: CAVSSYNEQFF. CDR3 nucleotide sequence: TGTGCGGTGAGCTCCTACAATGAGCAGTTCTTC.

This clone was seen many times. The CDR3 bases are TGTGCCAGCAGAGAGACGGACAGGTTGAACACTGAAGCTTTCTTT. Translated, it gives CASRETDRLNTEAFF. The genes are TRBV6-5 and TRBJ1-1; 7 nucleotides agree with TRBD1. Germline lookup yields CDR1 MNHEY and CDR2 SVGAGI. With V trimmed by 6 bases and J by 0 bases, 7 bases remained unmatched. The CDR3 has 15 residues.

The rearrangement joins TRBV6-5 to TRBJ1-2, with TRBD1 matching over 9 bases. Looked up from germline, CDR1 is MNHEY and CDR2 is SVGAGI. With 7 bases clipped from V and 2 bases from J, the junction kept 8 bases outside the gene matches. This CDR3 contains 15 residues. CDR3 DNA sequence: TGTGCCAGCACCACGGGACAGGGATCCAACTATGGCTACACCTTC. This translates into CASTTGQGSNYGYTF.

The V and J genes are TRBV29-1 and TRBJ1-4; D is unclear. The CDR3 extends over 13 amino acids. Germline CDR1 is SQVTM and CDR2 is ANQGSEA. Trimming took off 0 bases at V and 8 bases at J, with 10 bases between the two ends. The CDR3 here is CSVEDYPREKLFF. CDR3 nucleotides: TGCAGCGTTGAAGATTACCCTCGGGAAAAACTGTTTTTT.

The chain is built from TRBV6-5 and TRBJ2-1; D is perhaps TRBD1 (7 bases). This CDR3 contains 14 residues. The germline V gene has CDR1 MNHEY and CDR2 SVGAGI. V was shortened by 7 bases and J by 6 bases, with 16 bases between the two germline ends. The CDR3 DNA follows: TGTGCCAGCACCCGGAGGGGACAGAGCAATGAGCAGTTCTTC. Translated: CASTRRGQSNEQFF.

This sequence joins TRBV2 and TRBJ2-1; TRBD2 matches at 7 bases. Germline CDR1 is SNHLY and CDR2 is FYNNEI. After removal of 1 base from V and 4 bases from J, the junction contained 1 base not matched to a gene. The CDR3 is 14 amino acids. The chain's CDR3 is CASSEGLAYNEQFF. The CDR3 bases are TGTGCCAGCAGTGAAGGACTAGCATACAATGAGCAGTTCTTC.

This rearrangement joins TRBV5-1 to TRBJ1-3, with D tentatively TRBD1 (5 bases). CDR3 length equals 15 residues. Trimming left V 3 bases short and J 2 bases short, with 12 bases between. Per the germline V gene, CDR1 is SGHRS and CDR2 is YFSETQ. The CDR3 DNA reads TGCGCCAGCAGCTGGGGAGGGGACCCTGGAAACACCATATATTTT. It encodes CASSWGGDPGNTIYF.

This rearrangement joins TRBV6-6 to TRBJ1-2; D remains ambiguous. This CDR3 comprises 13 residues. Germline CDR1 and CDR2: MNHNY and SVGAGI (reference sequence). The V gene lost 7 bases and the J gene lost 5 bases, with 14 bases spanning the gap. CDR3 nucleotides: TGTGCCAGCACCTCAGAGACGGGTTATGGCTACACCTTC. Its protein product is CASTSETGYGYTF.

The rearrangement links TRBV19 to TRBJ1-2, with D hard to call. The ends were cut back, 4 bases at V and 4 bases at J, with 16 bases in the middle. The germline CDR1 and CDR2 sequences are LNHDA and SQIVND (reference sequence). The CDR3 sequence is 15 residues long. Here the CDR3 reads CASSNRYGEFYGYTF. The CDR3 bases are TGTGCCAGTAGTAATCGTTACGGAGAGTTCTATGGCTACACCTTC.